The TCR beta chain under discussion was sequenced for a study of blood T cells in healthy people across ages. The length of the CDR3 is 15 residues. Germline-derived CDR1 and CDR2 are LGHDT and YNNKEL (reference sequence). V was shortened by 6 bases and J by 6 bases, with 18 bases between the two germline ends. A note on this clonotype: Its cognate antigen is unknown.

Study-level points and caveats: Fewer expanded clones and more diversity marked long-lived versus aged donors.

Primers used in a second PCR of roughly 6 to 11 cycles were a sample-barcoded 5' primer and a J-beta primer mix. A 12-random-nucleotide template-switch adaptor tagged each cDNA molecule. Per-sample output comprised a minimum of 2.5 million paired-end reads containing CDR3. TCRdb reprocessed the 5' RACE reads with MiXCR, giving one entry per CDR3 protein. The sample has some 1.7 million distinct CDR3 sequences; approximately 30% are singletons. Sequenced material: blood. This TCR was sampled from a woman aged 30 to 39 in good health. V is TRBV3-1 and J is TRBJ2-1; D assignment may be TRBD1 or TRBD2 (5 bases each). CDR3 residues: CASSRDQQIGNEQFF. CDR3 DNA: TGTGCCAGCAGTCGGGACCAACAGATCGGCAATGAGCAGTTCTTC.